This is a list of T cell receptor beta chains from one sample in a study of cytomegalovirus exposure and HLA in healthy donors. Sequencing used immunoSEQ multiplex PCR; TCRdb keeps in-frame clones, though not all of them. The table has 80,000 to 100,000 clones, roughly 80% seen once. What was sequenced was PBMCs. All receptors come from a human donor in good health. Each CDR3 is given with its conserved first and last residue. D genes are given only for firm matches. Some rows have no size entry. The others give once, few or many, or a class for an expanded clone.

v_gene: TRBV5-6
abundance: -
d_gene: TRBD2
j_gene: TRBJ2-5
CDR3nt: TGTGCCAGCAGCTTGGAGGCGGGAGGGCGGTTTGGGGAGACCCAGTACTTC
CDR3aa: CASSLEAGGRFGETQYF

v_gene: TRBV6-5
abundance: -
d_gene: -
j_gene: TRBJ1-2
CDR3nt: TGTGCCAGCAGAAGACAGGAGAACTATGGCTACACCTTC
CDR3aa: CASRRQENYGYTF

v_gene: TRBV18
abundance: -
d_gene: -
j_gene: TRBJ2-2
CDR3nt: TGTGCCAGCTCACCCACCCTGGGGGCCAACGGGGAGCTGTTTTTT
CDR3aa: CASSPTLGANGELFF

v_gene: TRBV5-1
abundance: -
d_gene: TRBD1
j_gene: TRBJ1-2
CDR3nt: TGCGCCAGCAGCGATGGACAGGGATATGGCTACACCTTC
CDR3aa: CASSDGQGYGYTF

v_gene: TRBV7-2
abundance: once
d_gene: TRBD2
j_gene: TRBJ2-1
CDR3nt: TGTGCCAGCAGCCCCAAGAGGGCGGGGGTCTACAATGAGCAGTTCTTC
CDR3aa: CASSPKRAGVYNEQFF

v_gene: TRBV29-1
abundance: -
d_gene: -
j_gene: TRBJ2-7
CDR3nt: TGCAGTTGTAGTGGACAGTACTACGAGCAGTACTTC
CDR3aa: CSCSGQYYEQYF

v_gene: TRBV5-1
abundance: -
d_gene: -
j_gene: TRBJ2-5
CDR3nt: TGCGCCAGCAGCTTGAGGGGGGAGACCCAGTACTTC
CDR3aa: CASSLRGETQYF

v_gene: TRBV7-3
abundance: -
d_gene: -
j_gene: TRBJ2-3
CDR3nt: TGTGCCAGCAGCCCAGCGGTTCGGGGTACGCAGTATTTT
CDR3aa: CASSPAVRGTQYF

v_gene: TRBV7-2
abundance: -
d_gene: TRBD1
j_gene: TRBJ2-7
CDR3nt: TGTGCCAGCAGCCCGGGGGACAGGAGCTCCTACGAGCAGTACTTC
CDR3aa: CASSPGDRSSYEQYF

v_gene: TRBV11-2
abundance: once
d_gene: -
j_gene: TRBJ2-5
CDR3nt: TGTGCCAGCAGCTTCAGACTAGACTATTTGAAAGAGACCCAGTACTTC
CDR3aa: CASSFRLDYLKETQYF

v_gene: TRBV11-1
abundance: -
d_gene: TRBD2
j_gene: TRBJ2-3
CDR3nt: TGTGCCAGCAGCTTAGGACTAGCGGTAGGGCAGTATTTT
CDR3aa: CASSLGLAVGQYF

v_gene: TRBV5-1
abundance: -
d_gene: TRBD2
j_gene: TRBJ2-1
CDR3nt: TGCGCCAGCAGCTTGGTCTCTAGCGGGAGGGGCAATGAGCAGTTCTTC
CDR3aa: CASSLVSSGRGNEQFF

v_gene: TRBV19
abundance: -
d_gene: -
j_gene: TRBJ2-7
CDR3nt: TGTGCCAGTAGTATAAAGGTGCAGGGCCCCTACGAGCAGTACTTC
CDR3aa: CASSIKVQGPYEQYF

v_gene: TRBV5-1
abundance: once
d_gene: -
j_gene: TRBJ2-7
CDR3nt: TGCGCCAGCAGCTTGTCAGGGGACCCCTACGAGCAGTACTTC
CDR3aa: CASSLSGDPYEQYF

v_gene: TRBV7-6
abundance: -
d_gene: -
j_gene: TRBJ2-7
CDR3nt: TGTGCCAGCAGCTCCTACCCTAGGGGCGGCCTCGAGCAGTACTTC
CDR3aa: CASSSYPRGGLEQYF

v_gene: TRBV7-2
abundance: -
d_gene: TRBD1
j_gene: TRBJ2-6
CDR3nt: TGTGCCAGCAGCTCACAGGGGGACGGGGCCAACGTCCTGACTTTC
CDR3aa: CASSSQGDGANVLTF

v_gene: TRBV2
abundance: -
d_gene: TRBD1
j_gene: TRBJ1-2
CDR3nt: TGTGCCAGCAGCTTAACCCCGGGACAGGGTGACTATGGCTACACCTTC
CDR3aa: CASSLTPGQGDYGYTF

v_gene: TRBV2
abundance: few
d_gene: -
j_gene: TRBJ2-7
CDR3nt: TGTGCCAGCGGGGGTTATGGGGGGAGGACCTACGAGCAGTACTTC
CDR3aa: CASGGYGGRTYEQYF

v_gene: TRBV6-4
abundance: -
d_gene: TRBD2
j_gene: TRBJ2-3
CDR3nt: TGTGCCAGCAGTGACTCGACTAGCGGGGGGGATACGCAGTATTTT
CDR3aa: CASSDSTSGGDTQYF

v_gene: TRBV6-5
abundance: -
d_gene: TRBD1
j_gene: TRBJ2-7
CDR3nt: TGTGCCGCGGGCGCAGGGGGCCTTTTCGAGCAGTACTTC
CDR3aa: CAAGAGGLFEQYF

v_gene: TRBV5-1
abundance: -
d_gene: TRBD1
j_gene: TRBJ2-1
CDR3nt: TGCGCCAGCAGCTTGTGGCAGGGACAGGTTGAAAGTGAGCAGTTCTTC
CDR3aa: CASSLWQGQVESEQFF

v_gene: TRBV5-1
abundance: -
d_gene: TRBD2
j_gene: TRBJ2-1
CDR3nt: TGCGCCAGCAATGAAGCGGGAGGGCCCGATGAGCAGTTCTTC
CDR3aa: CASNEAGGPDEQFF

v_gene: TRBV7-8
abundance: -
d_gene: TRBD2
j_gene: TRBJ2-6
CDR3nt: TGTGCCAGCAGCTTCCTAGCGGGACCCTCTGGGGCCAACGTCCTGACTTTC
CDR3aa: CASSFLAGPSGANVLTF

v_gene: TRBV27
abundance: -
d_gene: TRBD1
j_gene: TRBJ2-3
CDR3nt: TGTGCCAGCAGTTCGACCACAGGGGGAGATACGCAGTATTTT
CDR3aa: CASSSTTGGDTQYF

v_gene: TRBV5-6
abundance: -
d_gene: TRBD1
j_gene: TRBJ1-2
CDR3nt: TGTGCCAGCAGCTCCATCGGGACAGGAGGCTACACCTTC
CDR3aa: CASSSIGTGGYTF

v_gene: TRBV4-2
abundance: -
d_gene: TRBD1
j_gene: TRBJ1-5
CDR3nt: TGTGCCAGCAGCCAAGACTCAGACAGGGATCAGCCCCAGCATTTT
CDR3aa: CASSQDSDRDQPQHF

v_gene: TRBV11-2
abundance: -
d_gene: -
j_gene: TRBJ2-3
CDR3nt: TGTGCCAGCAGCAAAACAAACACAGATACGCAGTATTTT
CDR3aa: CASSKTNTDTQYF

v_gene: TRBV11-2
abundance: -
d_gene: TRBD2
j_gene: TRBJ2-1
CDR3nt: TGTGCCAGCAGCCGGGGGGGACGGGGGGCCGGTGAGCAGTTCTTC
CDR3aa: CASSRGGRGAGEQFF

v_gene: TRBV4-1
abundance: -
d_gene: -
j_gene: TRBJ1-3
CDR3nt: TGCGCCAGCAGCCAAAGTCCGACAGCCACTGGAAACACCATATATTTT
CDR3aa: CASSQSPTATGNTIYF

v_gene: TRBV6-5
abundance: -
d_gene: TRBD1
j_gene: TRBJ1-5
CDR3nt: TGTGCCAGCAGCCGGACAGGGTCGGAGCCCCAGCATTTT
CDR3aa: CASSRTGSEPQHF

v_gene: TRBV19
abundance: -
d_gene: TRBD1
j_gene: TRBJ2-1
CDR3nt: TGTGCCAGTAGCCAGGGACAGGGTCGGGGCAATGAGCAGTTCTTC
CDR3aa: CASSQGQGRGNEQFF

v_gene: TRBV12-5
abundance: -
d_gene: TRBD2
j_gene: TRBJ2-3
CDR3nt: TGTGCTAGTGCCTTGGGGGGAGGGCCCACAGATACGCAGTATTTT
CDR3aa: CASALGGGPTDTQYF

v_gene: TRBV5-6
abundance: -
d_gene: -
j_gene: TRBJ1-1
CDR3nt: TGTGCCAGCTCTCTGAGGCCCAGAAACACTGAAGCTTTCTTT
CDR3aa: CASSLRPRNTEAFF

v_gene: TRBV7-9
abundance: -
d_gene: TRBD1
j_gene: TRBJ2-5
CDR3nt: TGTGCCAGCAGCGGGGACAGGGAAGGGGAGACCCAGTACTTC
CDR3aa: CASSGDREGETQYF

v_gene: TRBV7-3
abundance: -
d_gene: TRBD1
j_gene: TRBJ1-2
CDR3nt: TGTGCCAGCAGCCAGGGGGATGGCTACACCTTC
CDR3aa: CASSQGDGYTF

v_gene: TRBV6-5
abundance: -
d_gene: TRBD1
j_gene: TRBJ2-7
CDR3nt: TGTGCCAGCAGTAGGGACAGGGGATTCCGAAACGAGCAGTACTTC
CDR3aa: CASSRDRGFRNEQYF

v_gene: TRBV6-5
abundance: few
d_gene: -
j_gene: TRBJ1-2
CDR3nt: TGTGCCAGCAGTGGCCGGGGGATAGCTAACTATGGCTACACCTTC
CDR3aa: CASSGRGIANYGYTF

v_gene: TRBV27
abundance: -
d_gene: -
j_gene: TRBJ2-5
CDR3nt: TGTGCCAGCAGTTTGTTGGACACCAAAGAGACCCAGTACTTC
CDR3aa: CASSLLDTKETQYF

v_gene: TRBV27
abundance: once
d_gene: -
j_gene: TRBJ1-1
CDR3nt: TGTGCCAGCAGGGGGTGGGGCCACCGGGACACTGAAGCTTTCTTT
CDR3aa: CASRGWGHRDTEAFF

v_gene: TRBV18
abundance: -
d_gene: TRBD1
j_gene: TRBJ1-1
CDR3nt: TGTGCCAGCTCAAGGGACAGGGACGCTGAAGCTTTCTTT
CDR3aa: CASSRDRDAEAFF

v_gene: TRBV7-2
abundance: -
d_gene: TRBD2
j_gene: TRBJ2-1
CDR3nt: TGTGCCAGCAGCCCCCCCCGGGCGGGGGGGCCGCATGAGCAGTTCTTC
CDR3aa: CASSPPRAGGPHEQFF

v_gene: TRBV6-1
abundance: few
d_gene: -
j_gene: TRBJ1-2
CDR3nt: TGTGCCAGCAGTGAAGGGGGAGGGCCATATGGCTACACCTTC
CDR3aa: CASSEGGGPYGYTF

v_gene: TRBV27
abundance: -
d_gene: -
j_gene: TRBJ2-2
CDR3nt: TGTGCCAGCAGTTTAGCGGGCGGGGAGCTGTTTTTT
CDR3aa: CASSLAGGELFF